The clone carrying this TCR beta chain has only one observation. TCRdb's table, derived via immunoSEQ multiplex PCR, lists solely in-frame clones and lacks some. The sample lists approximately 92,000 clones, approximately 84% seen once, with about 5.5% in the top ten. Trimming stripped 6 bases from V and 0 bases from J, with 9 bases between. CDR1 MNHEY and CDR2 SMNVEV come from the germline V gene (reference sequence). The CDR3 runs to 15 residues. This record belongs to a study of OX40 agonist ivuxolimab in advanced cancers. Sample: CD4+ or CD8+ T cells sorted from blood, taken in a trial of the OX40 agonist ivuxolimab. V usage is TRBV27 and J usage is TRBJ2-6; D ambiguous. This receptor was taken from an adult with an advanced solid tumor such as melanoma, head and neck, liver or kidney cancer. Written as DNA, the CDR3 is TGTGCCAGCAGCGGACGGGCCTCTGGGGCCAACGTCCTGACTTTC. It is translated as CASSGRASGANVLTF.